This record looks at one T cell receptor (beta chain) sequence and its context. Its antigen is as yet unknown. Trimming cost V 4 bases and J 14 bases; bases outside gene matches: 13. The germline CDR1 and CDR2 sequences are LNHDA and SQIVND (reference sequence). This CDR3 comprises 13 residues. These data are taken from a study of cytomegalovirus exposure and HLA in healthy donors. Across the study: There were just under 400 genotyped donors. Of these, roughly 86% fell in the genetic ancestry cluster associated with self-reported Caucasian donors. Study-wide results and limits: With later analysis, a missense DCLRE1C variant became linked to TCR beta V- and J-gene trimming.

The PCR employed 60 Vbeta primers together with 13 Jbeta primers. Here immunoSEQ multiplex PCR was the method, and the copy in TCRdb shows in-frame clones only, minus some. The sample records 150,000 to 200,000 clones, 81% being singletons. The TCR sequence derives from a woman between 45 and 65 years old in good health and CMV-seronegative. The genes are TRBV19 and TRBJ1-2; 7 bases match TRBD1. Material for sequencing was PBMCs. The CDR3 here is CASSSSRTGQKTF. The CDR3 DNA follows: TGTGCCAGTAGTAGCTCTCGGACAGGCCAGAAAACCTTC.